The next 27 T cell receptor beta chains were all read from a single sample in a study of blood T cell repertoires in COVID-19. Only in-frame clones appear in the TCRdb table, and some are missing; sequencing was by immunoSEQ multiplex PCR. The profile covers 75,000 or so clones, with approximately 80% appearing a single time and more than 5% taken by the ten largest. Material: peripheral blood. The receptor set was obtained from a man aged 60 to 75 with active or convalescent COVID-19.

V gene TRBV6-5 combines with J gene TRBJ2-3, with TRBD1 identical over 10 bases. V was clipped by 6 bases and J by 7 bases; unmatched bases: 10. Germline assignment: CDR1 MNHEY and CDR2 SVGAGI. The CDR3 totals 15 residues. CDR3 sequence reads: CASRDGQGVSNTQYF. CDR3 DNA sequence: TGTGCCAGCAGAGACGGACAGGGGGTATCGAATACGCAGTATTTT.

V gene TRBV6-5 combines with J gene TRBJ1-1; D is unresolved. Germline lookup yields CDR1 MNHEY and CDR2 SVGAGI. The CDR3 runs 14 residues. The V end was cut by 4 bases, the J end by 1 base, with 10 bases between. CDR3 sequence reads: CASSSGGPNTEAFF. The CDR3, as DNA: TGTGCCAGCAGTTCCGGTGGGCCGAACACTGAAGCTTTCTTT.

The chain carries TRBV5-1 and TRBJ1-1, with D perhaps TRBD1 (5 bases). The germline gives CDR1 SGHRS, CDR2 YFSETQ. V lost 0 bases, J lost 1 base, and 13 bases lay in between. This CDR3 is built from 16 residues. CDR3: CASSLAAGRKNTEAFF. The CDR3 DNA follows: TGCGCCAGCAGCTTGGCCGCGGGGCGGAAGAACACTGAAGCTTTCTTT.

CDR3 coding DNA: TGCGCCAGCAGCTTGGAGGGCGGACTAGCGGGGCGGGAGACCCAGTACTTC. This encodes CASSLEGGLAGRETQYF. This chain links TRBV5-1 with TRBJ2-5, with TRBD2 matching over 12 bases. Germline V gives CDR1 SGHRS, CDR2 YFSETQ. The CDR3 is 17 residues long. V shed 0 bases, J shed 5 bases, and the junction held 8 bases outside the gene matches. Complete variable domain (other parts from reference TRBV5-1 and TRBJ2-5): KAGVTQTPRYLIKTRGQQVTLSCSPISGHRSVSWYQQTPGQGLQFLFEYFSETQRNKGNFPGRFSGRQFSNSRSEMNVSTLELGDSALYLCASSLEGGLAGRETQYFGPGTRLLVL.

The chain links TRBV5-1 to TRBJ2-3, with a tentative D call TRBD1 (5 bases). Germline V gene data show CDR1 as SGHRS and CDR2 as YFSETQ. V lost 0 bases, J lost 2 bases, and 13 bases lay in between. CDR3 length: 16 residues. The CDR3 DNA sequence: TGCGCCAGCAGCTTGGCTGTGCAGGGAAACACAGATACGCAGTATTTT. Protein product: CASSLAVQGNTDTQYF.

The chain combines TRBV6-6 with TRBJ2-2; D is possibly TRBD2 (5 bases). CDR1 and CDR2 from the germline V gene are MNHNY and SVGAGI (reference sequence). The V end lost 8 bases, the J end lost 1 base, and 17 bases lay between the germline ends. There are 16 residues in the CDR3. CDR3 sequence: CASRRRTTENTGELFF. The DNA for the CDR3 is TGTGCCAGCCGAAGGAGGACGACCGAGAACACCGGGGAGCTGTTTTTT.

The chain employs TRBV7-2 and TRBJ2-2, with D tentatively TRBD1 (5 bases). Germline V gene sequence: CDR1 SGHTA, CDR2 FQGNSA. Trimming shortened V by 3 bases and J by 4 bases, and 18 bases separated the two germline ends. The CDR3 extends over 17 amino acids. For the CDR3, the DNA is TGTGCCAGCAGCTTCTCCGGGTGGGGCGATAGCACCGGGGAGCTGTTTTTT. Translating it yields CASSFSGWGDSTGELFF.

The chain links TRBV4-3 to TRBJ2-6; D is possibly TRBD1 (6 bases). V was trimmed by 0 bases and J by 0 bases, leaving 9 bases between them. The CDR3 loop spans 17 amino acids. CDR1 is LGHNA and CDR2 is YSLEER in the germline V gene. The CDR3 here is CASSQDRGNSGANVLTF. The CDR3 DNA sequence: TGCGCCAGCAGCCAAGACAGGGGAAACTCTGGGGCCAACGTCCTGACTTTC.

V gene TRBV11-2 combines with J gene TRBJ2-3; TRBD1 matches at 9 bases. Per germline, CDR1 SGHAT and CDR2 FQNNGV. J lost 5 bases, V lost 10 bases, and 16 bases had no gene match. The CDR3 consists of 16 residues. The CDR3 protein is CATLLGRTGVGDTQYF. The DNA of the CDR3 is TGTGCCACCCTACTGGGCCGGACAGGGGTTGGAGATACGCAGTATTTT. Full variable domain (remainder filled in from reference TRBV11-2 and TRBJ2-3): EAGVAQSPRYKIIEKRQSVAFWCNPISGHATLYWYQQILGQGPKLLIQFQNNGVVDDSQLPKDRFSAERLKGVDSTLKIQPAKLEDSAVYLCATLLGRTGVGDTQYFGPGTRLTVL.

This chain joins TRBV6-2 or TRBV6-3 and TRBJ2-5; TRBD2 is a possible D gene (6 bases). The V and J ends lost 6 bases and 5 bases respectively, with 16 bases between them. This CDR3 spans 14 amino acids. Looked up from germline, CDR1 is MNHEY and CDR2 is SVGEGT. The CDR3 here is CASSLLALGETQYF. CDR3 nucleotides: TGTGCCAGCAGCCTACTAGCCCTGGGGGAGACCCAGTACTTC.

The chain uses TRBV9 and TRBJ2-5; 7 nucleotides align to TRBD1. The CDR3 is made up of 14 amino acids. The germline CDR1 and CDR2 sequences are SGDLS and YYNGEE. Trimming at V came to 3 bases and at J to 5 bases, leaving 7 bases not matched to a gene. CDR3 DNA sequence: TGTGCCAGCAGCGGACAGGGTCATCAGGAGACCCAGTACTTC. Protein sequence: CASSGQGHQETQYF.

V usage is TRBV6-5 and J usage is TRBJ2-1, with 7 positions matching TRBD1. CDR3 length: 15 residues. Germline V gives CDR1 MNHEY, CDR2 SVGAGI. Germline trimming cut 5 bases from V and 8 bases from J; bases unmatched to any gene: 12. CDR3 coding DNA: TGTGCCAGCAGTAACTGGGGACAGACAGGGTATGAGCAGTTCTTC. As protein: CASSNWGQTGYEQFF.

This CDR3 is CSVELMDRANTEQFF. CDR3 in DNA: TGCAGCGTTGAACTTATGGACAGGGCAAACACTGAGCAGTTCTTC. This chain connects TRBV29-1 to TRBJ2-1, with TRBD1 identical over 8 bases. Germline lookup yields CDR1 SQVTM and CDR2 ANQGSEA. The CDR3 has 15 amino acids. V shed 2 bases and J 9 bases; nucleotides not matched to a gene: 12.

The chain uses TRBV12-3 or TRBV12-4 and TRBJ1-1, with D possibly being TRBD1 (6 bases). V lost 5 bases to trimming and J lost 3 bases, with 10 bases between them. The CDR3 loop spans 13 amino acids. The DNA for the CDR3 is TGTGCCAGCAGTGCTCGACAGGACACTGAAGCTTTCTTT. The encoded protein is CASSARQDTEAFF.

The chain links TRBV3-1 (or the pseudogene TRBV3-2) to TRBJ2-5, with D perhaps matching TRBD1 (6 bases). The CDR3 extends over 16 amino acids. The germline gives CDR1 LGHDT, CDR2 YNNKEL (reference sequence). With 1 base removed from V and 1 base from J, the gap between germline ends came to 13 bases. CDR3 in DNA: TGTGCCAGCAGCCAAGTTCAGGGGTGGGTCCAAGAGACCCAGTACTTC. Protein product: CASSQVQGWVQETQYF.

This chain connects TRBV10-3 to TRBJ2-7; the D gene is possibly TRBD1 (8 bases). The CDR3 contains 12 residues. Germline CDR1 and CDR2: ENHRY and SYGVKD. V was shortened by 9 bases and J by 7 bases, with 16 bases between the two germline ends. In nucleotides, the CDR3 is TGTGCCATACGACTACAGGGGGGGGAGCAGTACTTC. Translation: CAIRLQGGEQYF.

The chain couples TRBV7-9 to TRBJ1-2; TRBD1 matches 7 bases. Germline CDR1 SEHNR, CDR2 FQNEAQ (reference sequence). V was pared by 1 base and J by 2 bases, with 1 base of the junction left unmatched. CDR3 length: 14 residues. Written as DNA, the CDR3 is TGTGCCAGCAGCTTAGGACAGGGAAACTATGGCTACACCTTC. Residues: CASSLGQGNYGYTF. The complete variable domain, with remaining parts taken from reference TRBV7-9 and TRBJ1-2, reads DTGVSQNPRHKITKRGQNVTFRCDPISEHNRLYWYRQTLGQGPEFLTYFQNEAQLEKSRLLSDRFSAERPKGSFSTLEIQRTEQGDSAMYLCASSLGQGNYGYTFGSGTRLTVV.

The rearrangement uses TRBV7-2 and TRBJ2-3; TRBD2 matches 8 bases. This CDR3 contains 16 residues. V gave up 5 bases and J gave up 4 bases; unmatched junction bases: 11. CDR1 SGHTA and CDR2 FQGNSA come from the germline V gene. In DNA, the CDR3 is TGTGCCAGCAGCCCCCGCGGGGGGCCCGTCGCAGATACGCAGTATTTT. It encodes CASSPRGGPVADTQYF.

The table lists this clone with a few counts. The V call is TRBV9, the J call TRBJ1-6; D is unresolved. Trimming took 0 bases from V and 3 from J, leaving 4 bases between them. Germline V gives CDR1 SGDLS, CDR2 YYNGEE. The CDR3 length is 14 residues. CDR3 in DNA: TGTGCCAGCAGCGTAGACAGCTATAATTCACCCCTCCACTTT. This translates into CASSVDSYNSPLHF.

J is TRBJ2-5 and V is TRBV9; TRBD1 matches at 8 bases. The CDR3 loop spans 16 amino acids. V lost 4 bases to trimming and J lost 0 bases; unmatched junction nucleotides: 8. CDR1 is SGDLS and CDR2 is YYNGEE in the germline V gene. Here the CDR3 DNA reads TGTGCCAGCAGCATTCAGGGGGCCCCCGACCAAGAGACCCAGTACTTC. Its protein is CASSIQGAPDQETQYF.

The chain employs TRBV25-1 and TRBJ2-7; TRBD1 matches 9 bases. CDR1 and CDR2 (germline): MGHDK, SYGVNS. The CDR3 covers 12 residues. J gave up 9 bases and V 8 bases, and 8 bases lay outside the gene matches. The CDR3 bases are TGTGCCAGCCGGGACAGGGATCTTGGGCAGTACTTC. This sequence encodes CASRDRDLGQYF.

CDR3 bases: TGTGCCTCCCAATTTACGGGAAAACTGTTTTTT. Translating gives CASQFTGKLFF. The chain has TRBV3-1 (or the pseudogene TRBV3-2) and TRBJ1-4; unclear D gene. This CDR3 is built from 11 residues. Looked up from germline, CDR1 is LGHDT and CDR2 is YNNKEL (reference sequence). V lost 11 bases and J 10 bases, leaving 14 bases between the germline ends.

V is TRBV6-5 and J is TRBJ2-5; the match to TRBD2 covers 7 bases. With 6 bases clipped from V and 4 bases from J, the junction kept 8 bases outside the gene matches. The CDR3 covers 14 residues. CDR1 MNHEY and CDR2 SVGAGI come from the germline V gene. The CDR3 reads CASRDRGGSETQYF. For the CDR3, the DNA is TGTGCCAGCAGGGATAGGGGAGGGTCAGAGACCCAGTACTTC.

CDR3 coding DNA: TGTGCCAGCAGTGATCTGGGCAGAGAGACCCAGTACTTC. Translated, it gives CASSDLGRETQYF. The chain links TRBV2 to TRBJ2-5; the D is unclear. Deletions cut 3 bases from V and 4 bases from J, with 9 bases between. CDR3 size: 13 residues. From germline, CDR1 is SNHLY and CDR2 FYNNEI.

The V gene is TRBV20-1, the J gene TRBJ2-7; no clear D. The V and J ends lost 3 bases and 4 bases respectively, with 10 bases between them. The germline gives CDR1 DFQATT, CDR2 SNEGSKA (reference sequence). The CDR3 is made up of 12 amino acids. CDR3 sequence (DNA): TGCAGTGCTAGTCCAAGTAGTTACGAGCAGTACTTC. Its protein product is CSASPSSYEQYF.

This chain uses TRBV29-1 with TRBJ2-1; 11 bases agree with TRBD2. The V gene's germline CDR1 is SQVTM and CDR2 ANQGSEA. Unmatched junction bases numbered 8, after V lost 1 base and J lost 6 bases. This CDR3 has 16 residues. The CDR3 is CSVEGVSGGAFNEQFF. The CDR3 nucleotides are TGCAGCGTTGAAGGAGTTAGCGGGGGGGCCTTCAATGAGCAGTTCTTC.

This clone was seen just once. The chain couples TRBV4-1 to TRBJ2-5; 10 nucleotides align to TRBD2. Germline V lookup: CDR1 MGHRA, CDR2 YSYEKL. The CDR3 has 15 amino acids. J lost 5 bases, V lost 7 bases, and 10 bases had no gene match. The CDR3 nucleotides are TGCGCCAGCACCCAGCAATTTAGCGGGGGGGAGACCCAGTACTTC. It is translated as CASTQQFSGGETQYF.